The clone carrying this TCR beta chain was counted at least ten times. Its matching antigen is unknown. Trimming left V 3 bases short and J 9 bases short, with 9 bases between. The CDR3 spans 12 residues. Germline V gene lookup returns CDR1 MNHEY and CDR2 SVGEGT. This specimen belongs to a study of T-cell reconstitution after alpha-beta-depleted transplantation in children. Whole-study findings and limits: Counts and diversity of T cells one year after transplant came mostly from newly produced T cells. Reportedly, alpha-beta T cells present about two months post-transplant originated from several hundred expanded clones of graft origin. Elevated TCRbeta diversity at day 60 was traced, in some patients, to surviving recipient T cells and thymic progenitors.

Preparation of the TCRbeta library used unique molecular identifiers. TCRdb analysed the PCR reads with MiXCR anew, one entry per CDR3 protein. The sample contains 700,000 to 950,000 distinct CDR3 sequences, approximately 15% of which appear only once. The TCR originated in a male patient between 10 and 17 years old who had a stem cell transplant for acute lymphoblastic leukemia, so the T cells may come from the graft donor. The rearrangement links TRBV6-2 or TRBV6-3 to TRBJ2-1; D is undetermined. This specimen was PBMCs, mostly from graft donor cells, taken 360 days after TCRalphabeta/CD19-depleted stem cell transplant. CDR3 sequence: CASSYLQIEQFF. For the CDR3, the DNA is TGTGCCAGCAGTTATTTACAGATTGAGCAGTTCTTC.